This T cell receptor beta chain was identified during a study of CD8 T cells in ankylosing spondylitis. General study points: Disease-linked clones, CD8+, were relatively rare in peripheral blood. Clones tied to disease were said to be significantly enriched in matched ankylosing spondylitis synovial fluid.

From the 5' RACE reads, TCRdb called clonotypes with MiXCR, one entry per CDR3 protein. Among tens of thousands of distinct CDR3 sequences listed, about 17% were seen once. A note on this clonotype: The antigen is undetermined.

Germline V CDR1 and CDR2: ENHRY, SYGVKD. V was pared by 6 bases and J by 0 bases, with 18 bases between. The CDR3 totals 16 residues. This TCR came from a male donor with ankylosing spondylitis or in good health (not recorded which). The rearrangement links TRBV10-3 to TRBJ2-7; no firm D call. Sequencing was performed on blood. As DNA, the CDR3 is TGTGCCATCAGCGAAGGGTCCAGGTGGAGCTCCTACGAGCAGTACGTC. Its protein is CAISEGSRWSSYEQYV.